This T cell receptor (beta chain) originates from a study of cytomegalovirus exposure and HLA in healthy donors. Study overall: The early release's HLA-typed donors yielded 65 million to 85 million unique TCRs. Study-wide results and limits: What was likely a sequencing artifact was a cluster of highly shared sequence variants.

The germline gives CDR1 SGHTA, CDR2 FQGNSA. This CDR3 has 14 amino acids. Trimming removed 5 bases from V and 12 bases from J, with 22 bases in between. With respect to this clone: The antigen is undetermined.

PCR employed 60 Vbeta and 13 Jbeta primers. The assay was immunoSEQ multiplex PCR, and TCRdb's table has in-frame clones only and misses some. The sample yields roughly 180,000 clones, 84% seen once. This sequence originates from a young man in good health and CMV-seronegative. The sequenced sample was PBMCs. V usage is TRBV7-2 and J usage is TRBJ1-1; a weak D match, TRBD1 (6 bases). The CDR3 is CASSRDSQNRVSFF. The CDR3 DNA sequence: TGTGCCAGCAGCCGTGATTCCCAAAACAGGGTGTCTTTCTTT.